These 23 T cell receptor beta chains came from one sample sequenced in a study of blood T cells in healthy people across ages. With a J-beta primer mix and a sample-barcoded 5' primer, a second PCR ran 7 to 11 cycles. A single record per CDR3 protein comes from TCRdb applying MiXCR to the 5' RACE reads. The table has around 2 million distinct CDR3 sequences, approximately 40% seen once. Sequencing was performed on blood. The source is a human donor in good health.

In the case of this clonotype: The junction differs from germline at one of its ends, possibly a read error. V and J are TRBV20-1 and TRBJ1-2; unclear D gene. Germline CDR1 reads DFQATT; CDR2 reads SNEGSKA (reference sequence). There are 14 residues in the CDR3. The CDR3 loop reads CRAREGAESYGYTF. The DNA for the CDR3 is TGCAGGGCTAGGGAAGGAGCCGAGTCCTATGGCTACACCTTC.

The chain links TRBV7-9 to TRBJ2-5, with D uncertain. Near its end, the DNA agrees better with TRBJ2-7, so the J call may be wrong. Germline V CDR1 and CDR2: SEHNR, FQNEAQ (reference sequence). The CDR3 is 14 amino acids. The CDR3 region is CASSPTLAHYEQYF. The CDR3 region has the DNA TGTGCCAGCAGCCCTACACTCGCACACTACGAGCAGTACTTC.

This clonotype was counted only a few times. The chain employs TRBV6-6 and TRBJ2-5; TRBD2 is a possible D gene (7 bases). The V end was cut by 2 bases, the J end by 9 bases, with 16 bases between. CDR1 and CDR2 (germline): MNHNY, SVGAGI (reference sequence). The CDR3 is made up of 14 amino acids. CDR3: CASSYRGGPRSQYF. In DNA, the CDR3 is TGTGCCAGCAGTTACAGGGGGGGACCGCGGTCCCAGTACTTC.

The chain combines TRBV20-1 with TRBJ1-1, with D unclear. V lost 2 bases and J 6 bases, leaving 13 bases between the germline ends. This CDR3 has 13 residues. Germline CDR1 reads DFQATT; CDR2 reads SNEGSKA (reference sequence). As DNA, the CDR3 is TGCAGTGCTAGACCCGCCCCCTACGCTGAAGCTTTCTTT. Residues: CSARPAPYAEAFF.

This clonotype appeared a few times. The rearrangement links TRBV20-1 to TRBJ1-1; unclear D gene. Per germline, CDR1 DFQATT and CDR2 SNEGSKA (reference sequence). The CDR3 covers 15 residues. V shed 6 bases and J shed 0 bases, with 17 bases lying between them. CDR3 nucleotides: TGCAGTGCCCCCCCCGCTCGGGTTTTGAACACTGAAGCTTTCTTT. It is translated as CSAPPARVLNTEAFF.

V gene TRBV4-2 combines with J gene TRBJ1-2, with D maybe TRBD1 (5 bases). The CDR3 contains 14 residues. V was trimmed by 0 bases and J by 9 bases, leaving 14 bases between them. CDR1 LGHNA and CDR2 YNFKEQ come from the germline V gene. This CDR3 is CASSQDPGRDRYTF. For the CDR3, the DNA is TGTGCCAGCAGCCAAGATCCGGGCAGGGACCGCTACACCTTC.

This CDR3 is CASSLTGGEPQHF. CDR3 nucleotides: TGTGCCAGCAGCTTAACAGGGGGGGAGCCCCAGCATTTT. The chain couples TRBV7-9 to TRBJ1-5; 8 bases are shared with TRBD1. The CDR3 sequence is 13 residues long. V was clipped by 2 bases and J by 8 bases; unmatched bases: 2. CDR1 SEHNR and CDR2 FQNEAQ come from the germline V gene (reference sequence). The full variable domain, rest sourced from reference TRBV7-9 and TRBJ1-5, is DTGVSQNPRHKITKRGQNVTFRCDPISEHNRLYWYRQTLGQGPEFLTYFQNEAQLEKSRLLSDRFSAERPKGSFSTLEIQRTEQGDSAMYLCASSLTGGEPQHFGDGTRLSIL.

The rearrangement uses TRBV13 and TRBJ2-5, with a weak D call TRBD2 (6 bases). V was trimmed by 1 base and J by 0 bases, leaving 15 bases between them. Germline V gene sequence: CDR1 PRHDT, CDR2 FYEKMQ (reference sequence). The CDR3 loop spans 17 amino acids. The chain's CDR3 is CASSLEGTGENQETQYF. The CDR3 nucleotides are TGTGCCAGCAGCTTAGAGGGCACGGGGGAAAACCAAGAGACCCAGTACTTC.

This clonotype was counted a few times. V and J are TRBV27 and TRBJ2-1, with 8 bases that match TRBD2. The CDR3 contains 16 residues. The junction had 6 bases not matched to a gene; V was cut back by 3 bases and J by 2 bases. Germline values: CDR1 MNHEY, CDR2 SMNVEV (reference sequence). The CDR3 DNA is TGTGCCAGCAGTTTGAGCGGGGGAACCACCTACAATGAGCAGTTCTTC. It translates to CASSLSGGTTYNEQFF.

The rearrangement joins TRBV12-3 or TRBV12-4 to TRBJ2-7, with D tentatively TRBD2 (5 bases). Trimming removed 6 bases at V and 12 bases at J, with 24 bases between. The CDR3 loop spans 14 amino acids. CDR3 residues: CASRVSGSRETRYF. The CDR3 bases are TGTGCCAGCAGGGTGTCTGGGTCAAGGGAGACCCGGTACTTC.

This clonotype was counted between two and nine times. The chain joins TRBV28 to TRBJ2-7; 8 bases agree with TRBD1. This CDR3 region has 14 residues. Germline CDR1 and CDR2: MDHEN and SYDVKM. J was trimmed by 1 base and V by 5 bases; bases with no gene match: 4. The CDR3 DNA follows: TGTGCCAGCAGTGATTGGGACAGGTCCTACGAGCAGTACTTC. Its translation is CASSDWDRSYEQYF.

The chain uses TRBV7-2 and TRBJ2-5, with TRBD1 identical over 7 bases. Losses at the gene ends were 2 bases for V and 2 bases for J; bases not matched to a gene: 14. The CDR3 runs 18 residues. Germline V CDR1 and CDR2: SGHTA, FQGNSA. CDR3 in amino acids: CASSLFSQGRFGQETQYF. The CDR3 DNA follows: TGTGCCAGCAGCTTATTTTCACAGGGGCGATTCGGGCAAGAGACCCAGTACTTC.

As concerns this clonotype: A junction end diverges from the germline sequence, so it may reflect a read error. The chain couples TRBV20-1 to TRBJ1-2; weak D call: TRBD1 (6 bases). Per germline, CDR1 DFQATT and CDR2 SNEGSKA (reference sequence). The CDR3 extends over 12 amino acids. The CDR3 DNA reads as TGCAGCGGGACACCCAGAAACTATAGCTACACCTTC. Encoded protein: CSGTPRNYSYTF.

This chain links TRBV2 with TRBJ1-2; maybe TRBD1 (5 bases). Germline lookup yields CDR1 SNHLY and CDR2 FYNNEI. The germline V and J ends were trimmed by 1 base and 4 bases, with 10 bases remaining between them. This CDR3 spans 14 amino acids. This CDR3 reads CASSEGRGVYGYTF. CDR3 DNA: TGTGCCAGCAGTGAAGGGAGGGGAGTCTATGGCTACACCTTC. The whole variable domain, remainder taken from reference TRBV2 and TRBJ1-2, is EPEVTQTPSHQVTQMGQEVILRCVPISNHLYFYWYRQILGQKVEFLVSFYNNEISEKSEIFDDQFSVERPDGSNFTLKIRSTKLEDSAMYFCASSEGRGVYGYTFGSGTRLTVV.

This clonotype has just one count. The V and J genes are TRBV28 and TRBJ2-3; 7 nucleotides agree with TRBD1. This CDR3 spans 16 amino acids. The germline V gene has CDR1 MDHEN and CDR2 SYDVKM. J was trimmed by 0 bases and V by 5 bases; bases with no gene match: 8. CDR3 amino acids: CASSLTGVWSTDTQYF. The CDR3 DNA sequence: TGTGCCAGCAGTCTTACAGGGGTGTGGAGCACAGATACGCAGTATTTT. The full variable domain, rest sourced from reference TRBV28 and TRBJ2-3, is DVKVTQSSRYLVKRTGEKVFLECVQDMDHENMFWYRQDPGLGLRLIYFSYDVKMKEKGDIPEGYSVSREKKERFSLILESASTNQTSMYLCASSLTGVWSTDTQYFGPGTRLTVL.

The chain is built from TRBV7-2 and TRBJ2-1; D might be TRBD2 (5 bases). This CDR3 has 18 amino acids. Trimming shortened V by 1 base and J by 1 base, and 17 bases separated the two germline ends. Germline V gives CDR1 SGHTA, CDR2 FQGNSA. The CDR3, as DNA: TGTGCCAGCAGCTTAGATATTCCCAGCGGCGGATCCTACAATGAGCAGTTCTTC. Protein product: CASSLDIPSGGSYNEQFF.

This clonotype came up a few times. V is TRBV12-3 or TRBV12-4 and J is TRBJ2-3, with 7 bases aligning to TRBD2. The CDR3 is made up of 15 amino acids. With V trimmed by 6 bases and J by 5 bases, 11 bases remained unmatched. DNA of the CDR3: TGTGCCAGCAGCCCGGAATGGGGGGGAGGAGATACGCAGTATTTT. Encoded protein: CASSPEWGGGDTQYF.

This clonotype appeared many times. The chain carries TRBV4-3 and TRBJ2-1; TRBD2 aligns across 10 bases. The germline gives CDR1 LGHNA, CDR2 YSLEER. V was clipped by 1 base and J by 6 bases; unmatched bases: 3. This CDR3 has 15 residues. CDR3 amino acids: CASSQGLAGANEQFF. CDR3 DNA: TGCGCCAGCAGCCAAGGCCTAGCGGGGGCCAATGAGCAGTTCTTC.

This clonotype was detected only a few times. The chain uses TRBV20-1 and TRBJ2-7; 8 bases align to TRBD2. Germline V gives CDR1 DFQATT, CDR2 SNEGSKA (reference sequence). V lost 0 bases, J lost 2 bases, and 0 bases stayed unmatched. This CDR3 has 13 amino acids. CDR3 DNA: TGCAGTGCTAGAGAGCGGGGGGCCTACGAGCAGTACTTC. The encoded protein is CSARERGAYEQYF.

This clonotype was seen more than once but under ten times. The chain carries TRBV12-3 or TRBV12-4 and TRBJ2-1; no clear D gene. The CDR3 extends over 13 amino acids. V was clipped by 2 bases and J by 4 bases, with 6 bases between them. The CDR3 loop reads CASSLYKYNEQFF. Written as DNA, the CDR3 is TGTGCCAGCAGTTTATATAAGTACAATGAGCAGTTCTTC.

The V call is TRBV28, the J call TRBJ2-1, with D possibly being TRBD2 (6 bases). V was trimmed by 2 bases and J by 12 bases, leaving 8 bases between them. Germline V gene lookup returns CDR1 MDHEN and CDR2 SYDVKM. CDR3 length equals 11 residues. The CDR3 reads CASSLLARQFF. The CDR3 DNA sequence: TGTGCCAGCAGTTTACTAGCGCGGCAGTTCTTC.

This clonotype was seen only a few times. The V gene is TRBV7-2, the J gene TRBJ2-1; D is perhaps TRBD1 or TRBD2 (6 bases each). Germline lookup yields CDR1 SGHTA and CDR2 FQGNSA. Trimming removed 2 bases from V and 7 bases from J, with 12 bases in between. This CDR3 spans 14 amino acids. CDR3 nucleotides: TGTGCCAGCAGCTTAATGGGGGGCTGGAATGAGCAGTTCTTC. Protein: CASSLMGGWNEQFF.

In regard to this clonotype: A junction boundary mismatches the germline segment, possibly from a read error. The rearrangement uses TRBV6-1 and TRBJ2-3, with D perhaps assigned TRBD1 or TRBD2 (5 bases each). Germline CDR1 and CDR2: MNHNS and SASEGT. There are 15 residues in the CDR3. CDR3 bases: TGTGCCAGCACCCCCGGGGCTCCTTACACAGATATGCAGTATTTT. It codes for CASTPGAPYTDMQYF.